Sequencing of this TCR beta chain was carried out in a study of blood T cells in healthy people across ages. A second about 6 to 12 cycle PCR used barcoded and J-beta primers. TCRdb reanalysed the 5' RACE reads using MiXCR and keeps one entry per CDR3 protein. The sample carries around 940,000 distinct CDR3 sequences, roughly half recorded once. V was clipped by 2 bases and J by 3 bases; unmatched bases: 6. This CDR3 contains 15 residues. CDR1 is MGHRA, CDR2 YSYEKL, per germline. This clonotype was picked up a small number of times. This receptor was taken from an older woman in good health. The specimen was blood. J is TRBJ2-7 and V is TRBV4-1; 8 positions match TRBD2. The CDR3 reads CASSQWISGNYEQYF. In nucleotides, the CDR3 is TGCGCCAGCAGCCAATGGATTAGCGGGAACTACGAGCAGTACTTC.